This TCR beta chain was recorded in a study of shared clonotypes between healthy human individuals. Findings and limits, study-wide: Sampling used blood alone; tissue repertoires probably differ. Generally, naive subsets (rather than memory subsets) showed larger estimated richness.

Germline V lookup: CDR1 MGHDK, CDR2 SYGVNS. This CDR3 comprises 15 residues. The ends were cut back, 6 bases at V and 1 base at J, with 12 bases in the middle. On this clone: The antigen remains undetermined.

Some 28,000 T cell genomes (roughly 0.2 ug DNA) went into each sorted-subset replicate. TCRdb keeps only in-frame clones here, not all; method: immunoSEQ multiplex PCR. The table shows about 980,000 clones, with roughly 72% occurring only once. Every donor, a Caucasian adult, lived in Nashville, Tennessee. The TCR originated in a man aged 18 to 29 in good health. The source material was memory CD4+ T cells sorted from blood. Described subset: CD45RA-negative fraction. The chain links TRBV25-1 to TRBJ2-2; D is tentatively TRBD1 or TRBD2 (5 bases each). CDR3 region: CASSWGTVNTGELFF. In DNA, the CDR3 is TGTGCCAGCAGCTGGGGGACCGTGAACACCGGGGAGCTGTTTTTT.